These 17 T cell receptor beta chains were all obtained from the same sample, sequenced in a study of blood T cell repertoires in COVID-19. Libraries were prepared by immunoSEQ multiplex PCR; TCRdb keeps only in-frame clonotypes and omits some of them. The sample lists 300,000 to 350,000 clones; approximately 87% were seen once. Sample: peripheral blood. The receptors derive from a woman aged 25 to 39 with COVID-19, enrolled during active disease.

J is TRBJ2-2 and V is TRBV7-3; 11 bases align to TRBD2. The V gene's germline CDR1 is SGHTA and CDR2 FQGTGA. This CDR3 region has 15 residues. J was trimmed by 5 bases and V by 6 bases; bases with no gene match: 5. CDR3 DNA sequence: TGTGCCAGCAGTTATCTAGCGGGAGGAACCGGGGAGCTGTTTTTT. It codes for CASSYLAGGTGELFF.

V is TRBV4-2 and J is TRBJ1-2; D is unclear. The CDR3 totals 12 residues. V was trimmed by 0 bases and J by 7 bases, leaving 6 bases between them. The germline V gene has CDR1 LGHNA and CDR2 YNFKEQ. CDR3 loop: CASSQDTGGYTF. In nucleotides, the CDR3 is TGTGCCAGCAGCCAAGACACTGGTGGCTACACCTTC.

This chain uses TRBV7-3 with TRBJ1-3, with 9 positions matching TRBD1. Germline CDR1 is SGHTA and CDR2 is FQGTGA. Trimming cost V 3 bases and J 8 bases; bases outside gene matches: 2. This CDR3 region has 13 residues. The CDR3 protein is CASSLDRGDTIYF. In nucleotides, the CDR3 is TGTGCCAGCAGCTTGGACAGGGGCGACACCATATATTTT.

V and J are TRBV30 and TRBJ1-6; 7 nucleotides align to TRBD1. Germline CDR1 and CDR2: GTSNPN and SVGIG (reference sequence). V shed 2 bases and J 0 bases; nucleotides not matched to a gene: 1. The CDR3 has 15 residues. In nucleotides, the CDR3 is TGTGCCTGGAGTCCAGGGGGCTCCTATAATTCACCCCTCCACTTT. Translation: CAWSPGGSYNSPLHF.

V gene TRBV5-1 combines with J gene TRBJ2-2; 8 nucleotides agree with TRBD2. CDR1 and CDR2 from the germline V gene are SGHRS and YFSETQ. The CDR3 is made up of 17 amino acids. V shed 0 bases, J shed 6 bases, and the junction held 10 bases outside the gene matches. As DNA, the CDR3 is TGCGCCAGCAGCTTGGGGATCCAGGGACTAGTGCCCGGGGAGCTGTTTTTT. It is translated as CASSLGIQGLVPGELFF. The full variable domain, in which reference TRBV5-1 and TRBJ2-2 provide the parts outside the CDR3, is KAGVTQTPRYLIKTRGQQVTLSCSPISGHRSVSWYQQTPGQGLQFLFEYFSETQRNKGNFPGRFSGRQFSNSRSEMNVSTLELGDSALYLCASSLGIQGLVPGELFFGEGSRLTVL.

This chain uses TRBV5-4 with TRBJ1-4; TRBD1 agrees at 11 bases. The CDR3 is 16 amino acids. V shed 4 bases, J shed 5 bases, and the junction held 7 bases outside the gene matches. CDR1 is SGHNT and CDR2 is YYREEE in the germline V gene (reference sequence). The CDR3 is CASSRTGGLGNEKLFF. As DNA, the CDR3 is TGTGCCAGCAGCCGGACAGGGGGCCTCGGAAATGAAAAACTGTTTTTT.

The chain combines TRBV19 with TRBJ2-1; 10 bases line up with TRBD2. Germline V gives CDR1 LNHDA, CDR2 SQIVND (reference sequence). V lost 5 bases and J lost 5; bases outside the gene matches: 9. The CDR3 sequence is 16 residues long. The CDR3, as DNA: TGTGCCAGTAGTGACCGACTAGCGGGTCAGAACAATGAGCAGTTCTTC. This gives the protein CASSDRLAGQNNEQFF.

The chain employs TRBV5-1 and TRBJ1-1; D remains ambiguous. Germline V CDR1 and CDR2: SGHRS, YFSETQ. This CDR3 is built from 15 residues. V lost 4 bases and J 0 bases, leaving 13 bases between the germline ends. CDR3 DNA: TGCGCCAGCAGCCACGGAGAGAACATGAACACTGAAGCTTTCTTT. Residues: CASSHGENMNTEAFF.

This chain connects TRBV3-1 (or the pseudogene TRBV3-2) to TRBJ2-6; the D gene is possibly TRBD2 (5 bases). Trimming pared 0 bases from V and 0 bases from J, leaving 9 bases between. This CDR3 region has 17 residues. The germline CDR1 and CDR2 sequences are LGHDT and YNNKEL (reference sequence). CDR3 nucleotides: TGTGCCAGCAGCCAAGAGGGAGCAGCCTCTGGGGCCAACGTCCTGACTTTC. Translated: CASSQEGAASGANVLTF.

CDR3 loop: CASSEQDSYYEQYF. In DNA form, the CDR3 reads TGTGCCAGCAGTGAACAGGACAGTTACTACGAGCAGTACTTC. This chain links TRBV6-1 with TRBJ2-7; possibly TRBD1 for D (6 bases). V dropped 2 bases and J dropped 3 bases, with 11 bases sitting between them. CDR3 length: 14 amino acids. Germline V gene data show CDR1 as MNHNS and CDR2 as SASEGT.

This clone was seen once. The chain carries TRBV12-5 and TRBJ1-4; D is unresolved. V was trimmed by 6 bases and J by 8 bases, leaving 10 bases between them. Germline CDR1 reads LGHNT; CDR2 reads FRNRAP. The CDR3 runs to 12 residues. CDR3 sequence reads: CASGSVSEKLFF. In DNA form, the CDR3 reads TGTGCTAGTGGCTCCGTATCGGAAAAACTGTTTTTT.

This clone was found a few times. Other DNA sequences within the sample encode an identical CDR3. The chain recombines TRBV6-5 with TRBJ1-2; 9 nucleotides align to TRBD1. Losses at the gene ends were 0 bases for V and 5 bases for J; bases not matched to a gene: 1. This CDR3 comprises 14 residues. CDR1 and CDR2 (germline): MNHEY, SVGAGI. This CDR3 reads CASSYSGQGYGYTF. CDR3 bases: TGTGCCAGCAGTTACTCAGGACAGGGGTATGGCTACACCTTC.

The chain joins TRBV10-3 to TRBJ1-1, with 7 bases that match TRBD1. The germline V gene has CDR1 ENHRY and CDR2 SYGVKD. The CDR3 has 14 amino acids. The trim removed 3 bases at V and 5 bases at J, leaving 6 bases unmatched. The CDR3 DNA sequence: TGTGCCATCAGTGACGGGACAGTCATAACTGAAGCTTTCTTT. Translation: CAISDGTVITEAFF.

The genes are TRBV29-1 and TRBJ1-5, with 9 nucleotides matching TRBD1. The CDR3 extends over 15 amino acids. Germline V gene lookup returns CDR1 SQVTM and CDR2 ANQGSEA. V was clipped by 4 bases and J by 4 bases; unmatched bases: 8. The CDR3 sequence is CSVGPGTGPNQPQHF. DNA of the CDR3: TGCAGCGTTGGCCCGGGGACAGGGCCTAATCAGCCCCAGCATTTT. Full variable domain (remainder filled in from reference TRBV29-1 and TRBJ1-5): SAVISQKPSRDICQRGTSLTIQCQVDSQVTMMFWYRQQPGQSLTLIATANQGSEATYESGFVIDKFPISRPNLTFSTLTVSNMSPEDSSIYLCSVGPGTGPNQPQHFGDGTRLSIL.

This clone was seen more than once but under ten times. The CDR3 DNA follows: TGTGCCAGCAGTGAAATGACTGTGGAGGGCTACACCTTC. Its translation is CASSEMTVEGYTF. The J gene is TRBJ1-2, the V gene TRBV2; D remains ambiguous. The CDR3 has 13 amino acids. The V and J ends lost 2 bases and 8 bases respectively, with 12 bases between them. Germline V gene lookup returns CDR1 SNHLY and CDR2 FYNNEI.

The V call is TRBV10-1, the J call TRBJ2-7; D possibly corresponds to TRBD1 (6 bases). Germline V lookup: CDR1 WNHNN, CDR2 SYGVQD (reference sequence). The CDR3 sequence is 15 residues long. Between the trimmed V and J ends, which lost 2 bases and 5 bases, there was a span of 16 bases. DNA for the CDR3: TGCGCCAGCAGTGAGGGTCACAGGGAGATTGACGAGCAGTACTTC. Translating it yields CASSEGHREIDEQYF.

The genes are TRBV29-1 and TRBJ2-7; 13 bases line up with TRBD2. Trimming at V came to 3 bases and at J to 1 base, leaving 3 bases not matched to a gene. This CDR3 comprises 15 residues. Germline-derived CDR1 and CDR2 are SQVTM and ANQGSEA. CDR3 bases: TGCAGCGTTGAGGGGACTAGCGGGGCTTCCTACGAGCAGTACTTC. Translation gives CSVEGTSGASYEQYF.